Listed here are 21 T cell receptor beta chains from one sample, sequenced in a study of cytomegalovirus exposure and HLA in healthy donors. Use of 60 Vbeta and 13 Jbeta primers characterized the PCR. Assay: immunoSEQ multiplex PCR; the TCRdb copy retains only in-frame clones and omits some. The sample contains 130,000 to 150,000 clones, around three quarters of which appear only once. The material sequenced was PBMCs. Receptor source: a woman aged 40 to 50 in good health and CMV-seropositive.

J is TRBJ1-1 and V is TRBV27; 10 bases match TRBD1. The CDR3 spans 13 residues. Germline V gene sequence: CDR1 MNHEY, CDR2 SMNVEV (reference sequence). V shed 6 bases and J 6 bases; nucleotides not matched to a gene: 4. The CDR3 region has the DNA TGTGCCAGCAGAGGACAGGGGGTGTCTGAAGCTTTCTTT. This gives the protein CASRGQGVSEAFF.

The rearrangement links TRBV5-1 to TRBJ2-7; 7 bases line up with TRBD1. Trimming at V came to 1 base and at J to 6 bases, leaving 7 bases not matched to a gene. Germline V gene sequence: CDR1 SGHRS, CDR2 YFSETQ. The length of the CDR3 is 14 residues. In nucleotides, the CDR3 is TGCGCCAGCAGCTTGACAGGGGTCTCCCGCGAGCAGTACTTC. It codes for CASSLTGVSREQYF.

This clone occurred a few times. V and J are TRBV5-5 and TRBJ1-4; D uncertain. This CDR3 region has 15 residues. V lost 0 bases, J lost 3 bases, and 9 bases lay in between. In germline, CDR1 is SGHKS, CDR2 YYEKEE (reference sequence). CDR3 in amino acids: CASSLGQVSNEKLFF. The CDR3 DNA follows: TGTGCCAGCAGCTTGGGTCAGGTTTCTAATGAAAAACTGTTTTTT.

The V and J genes are TRBV4-1 and TRBJ1-4; 8 bases are a match to TRBD1. Germline V CDR1 and CDR2: MGHRA, YSYEKL. This CDR3 has 19 residues. V lost 0 bases to trimming and J lost 3 bases; unmatched junction nucleotides: 12. The CDR3 loop reads CASSQDRVGRGLANEKLFF. The CDR3, as DNA: TGCGCCAGCAGCCAAGATCGGGTCGGCAGGGGGCTGGCTAATGAAAAACTGTTTTTT.

The table lists this clone with a count of one. V is TRBV2 and J is TRBJ2-1; TRBD2 agrees at 9 bases. CDR3 length: 14 residues. J gave up 8 bases and V 6 bases, and 8 bases lay outside the gene matches. CDR1 SNHLY and CDR2 FYNNEI come from the germline V gene. CDR3 coding DNA: TGTGCCAGCAGGGGACTAGCTTGGGTCGATGAGCAGTTCTTC. Amino acid sequence: CASRGLAWVDEQFF.

This clone has more than one count but fewer than ten. This chain's CDR3 is CASRPDTGELFF. The CDR3 coding sequence is TGTGCCAGCAGGCCAGACACCGGGGAGCTGTTTTTT. V and J are TRBV6-6 and TRBJ2-2; D is uncertain. V lost 6 bases, J lost 3 bases, and 5 bases lay in between. The length of the CDR3 is 12 residues. CDR1 and CDR2 (germline): MNHNY, SVGAGI (reference sequence).

The chain has TRBV28 and TRBJ1-5; D is undetermined. This CDR3 has 14 amino acids. Trimming stripped 2 bases from V and 5 bases from J, with 10 bases between. CDR1 is MDHEN, CDR2 SYDVKM, per germline. DNA for the CDR3: TGTGCCAGCAGTTTACGGACTACCTATCAGCCCCAGCATTTT. Protein: CASSLRTTYQPQHF.

This clone was seen only a few times. The chain links TRBV14 to TRBJ2-7, with 7 bases matching TRBD2. Germline V gives CDR1 SGHDN, CDR2 FVKESK. CDR3 length: 15 amino acids. The trim removed 1 base at V and 5 bases at J, leaving 8 bases unmatched. The CDR3 reads CASSQGGRGINEQYF. CDR3 DNA: TGTGCCAGCAGCCAAGGTGGGCGGGGGATAAACGAGCAGTACTTC.

The chain has TRBV9 and TRBJ1-2, with D uncertain. Germline assignment: CDR1 SGDLS and CDR2 YYNGEE. The CDR3 has 12 amino acids. V gave up 1 base and J gave up 4 bases, with 5 bases separating them. The CDR3 bases are TGTGCCAGCAGCGTAACTCCCTATGGCTACACCTTC. Translated: CASSVTPYGYTF.

This chain connects TRBV6-1 to TRBJ2-1, with 8 bases lining up with TRBD2. Germline trimming cut 0 bases from V and 6 bases from J; bases unmatched to any gene: 7. The CDR3 is 16 amino acids. The germline V gene encodes CDR1 MNHNS and CDR2 SASEGT. CDR3 nucleotides: TGTGCCAGCAGTGAAGCCCGGGGGGGCCCGAGCAATGAGCAGTTCTTC. Its translation: CASSEARGGPSNEQFF.

This chain joins TRBV7-5 and TRBJ2-5; TRBD2 reflects the table's D call only, with no check against the DNA. The J call may be incorrect, as the DNA end agrees better with TRBJ2-7. TRBV7-5 is reported as a pseudogene. This CDR3 is built from 16 residues. In nucleotides, the CDR3 is TGTGTCAGAAGCTTAACTCGCGGTCGCGCTTACTACGAGCAGTACTTC. The encoded protein is CVRSLTRGRAYYEQYF.

V and J are TRBV7-3 and TRBJ2-1; D remains ambiguous. V dropped 4 bases and J dropped 3 bases, with 7 bases sitting between them. This CDR3 is built from 13 residues. Per germline, CDR1 SGHTA and CDR2 FQGTGA. CDR3 bases: TGTGCCAGCAGCTCCCCCGGCTACAATGAGCAGTTCTTC. This gives the protein CASSSPGYNEQFF.

This chain links TRBV27 with TRBJ1-1; D not certain. V was shortened by 5 bases and J by 6 bases, with 19 bases between the two germline ends. Looked up from germline, CDR1 is MNHEY and CDR2 is SMNVEV (reference sequence). The CDR3 runs to 15 residues. For the CDR3, the DNA is TGTGCCAGCAGTCCAAGAGCGGCCAGGAGGGCTGAAGCTTTCTTT. Protein sequence: CASSPRAARRAEAFF.

The chain uses TRBV10-1 and TRBJ2-2; D is ambiguous. Trimming shortened V by 2 bases and J by 7 bases, and 14 bases separated the two germline ends. This CDR3 is 15 amino acids long. Germline CDR1 is WNHNN and CDR2 is SYGVQD (reference sequence). The CDR3 region has the DNA TGCGCCAGCAGTGAGAACCCTACCTCCGGCGGGGAGCTGTTTTTT. Its translation: CASSENPTSGGELFF.

This chain connects TRBV7-2 to TRBJ2-1; D is unresolved. V lost 2 bases to trimming and J lost 12 bases, with 11 bases between them. Germline assignment: CDR1 SGHTA and CDR2 FQGNSA. CDR3 length equals 12 residues. CDR3 in DNA: TGTGCCAGCAGCTTACCGGCTAGGAGGCAGTTCTTC. It yields the protein CASSLPARRQFF.

The chain recombines TRBV18 with TRBJ1-6; D is perhaps TRBD1 (5 bases). This CDR3 has 16 residues. The germline V gene encodes CDR1 KGHSH and CDR2 LQKENI. The ends were cut back, 6 bases at V and 0 bases at J, with 12 bases in the middle. Here the CDR3 DNA reads TGTGCCAGCTCTCCCAACAGGAACTCCTATAATTCACCCCTCCACTTT. Its protein product is CASSPNRNSYNSPLHF.

This clone was counted once. V and J are TRBV5-1 and TRBJ2-3, with TRBD2 as a possible D gene (6 bases). This CDR3 comprises 14 residues. The germline gives CDR1 SGHRS, CDR2 YFSETQ. The V end was cut by 4 bases, the J end by 2 bases, with 11 bases between. The CDR3 coding sequence is TGCGCCAGCAGCCAGGGACTCACCACAGATACGCAGTATTTT. Its protein is CASSQGLTTDTQYF.

The chain links TRBV5-1 to TRBJ2-5; D not certain. TRBJ2-7 matches the DNA end more closely, so the J call is doubtful. Germline assignment: CDR1 SGHRS and CDR2 YFSETQ. The CDR3 loop spans 14 amino acids. CDR3: CASSLASGPYEQYF. The CDR3 DNA is TGCGCCAGCAGCTTGGCCTCAGGCCCCTACGAGCAGTACTTC.

The J gene is TRBJ2-3, the V gene TRBV5-4, with a tentative D call TRBD1 (6 bases). CDR1 and CDR2 from the germline V gene are SGHNT and YYREEE (reference sequence). With 2 bases removed from V and 5 bases from J, the gap between germline ends came to 15 bases. This CDR3 is 15 amino acids long. CDR3 sequence (DNA): TGTGCCAGCAGCTTACTTAACTGGGACAAAGATACGCAGTATTTT. Translation gives CASSLLNWDKDTQYF.

The chain has TRBV18 and TRBJ2-7; TRBD2 might be the D (5 bases). V was pared by 6 bases and J by 0 bases, with 12 bases between. Germline V lookup: CDR1 KGHSH, CDR2 LQKENI. The CDR3 length is 14 residues. CDR3 loop: CASSPTRDSYEQYF. CDR3 DNA: TGTGCCAGCTCCCCAACGAGGGACTCCTACGAGCAGTACTTC.

This chain connects TRBV7-6 to TRBJ2-2, with D maybe TRBD1 (6 bases). Trimming cost V 5 bases and J 6 bases, with 13 bases left between them. The CDR3 runs 14 residues. Germline V gives CDR1 SGHVS, CDR2 FNYEAQ. The CDR3 loop reads CASSPGAGSGELFF. CDR3 in DNA: TGTGCCAGCAGCCCAGGGGCCGGATCCGGGGAGCTGTTTTTT.